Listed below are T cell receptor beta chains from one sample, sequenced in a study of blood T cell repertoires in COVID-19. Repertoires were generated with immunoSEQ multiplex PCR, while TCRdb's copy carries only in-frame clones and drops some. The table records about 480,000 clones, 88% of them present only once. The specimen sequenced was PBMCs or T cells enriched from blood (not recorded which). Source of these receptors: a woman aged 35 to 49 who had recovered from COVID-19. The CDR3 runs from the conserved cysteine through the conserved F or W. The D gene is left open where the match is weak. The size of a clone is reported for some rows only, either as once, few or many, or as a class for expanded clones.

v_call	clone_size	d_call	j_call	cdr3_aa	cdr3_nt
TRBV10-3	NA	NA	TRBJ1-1	CAISESAVRSTEAFF	TGTGCCATCAGTGAGTCGGCGGTGCGTAGCACTGAAGCTTTCTTT
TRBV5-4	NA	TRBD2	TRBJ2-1	CASRPQALLAGEQFF	TGTGCCAGCAGGCCACAAGCACTACTAGCGGGAGAGCAGTTCTTC
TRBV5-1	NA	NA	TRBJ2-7	CASSLDGPVFSYEQYF	TGCGCCAGCAGCTTGGATGGGCCAGTTTTTTCCTACGAGCAGTACTTC
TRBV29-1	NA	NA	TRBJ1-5	CSVGPGRGNQPQHF	TGCAGCGTTGGTCCGGGCAGGGGCAATCAGCCCCAGCATTTT
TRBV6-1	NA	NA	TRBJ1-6	CASSEVGDRIYSPLHF	TGTGCCAGCAGTGAAGTCGGAGACAGGATATATTCACCCCTCCACTTT
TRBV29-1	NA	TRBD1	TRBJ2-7	CSVDLGQGVREQYF	TGCAGCGTTGATTTGGGACAGGGGGTGCGCGAGCAGTACTTC
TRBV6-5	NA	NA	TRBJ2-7	CASRVGRDYEQYF	TGTGCCAGCAGGGTGGGGAGAGACTACGAGCAGTACTTC
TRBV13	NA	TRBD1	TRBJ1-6	CASSPPGTGNSPLHF	TGTGCCAGCAGCCCACCCGGGACAGGGAATTCACCCCTCCACTTT
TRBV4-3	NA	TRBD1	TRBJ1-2	CASSQGARGSPLYGYTF	TGCGCCAGCAGCCAAGGGGCCAGGGGGTCCCCTCTCTATGGCTACACCTTC
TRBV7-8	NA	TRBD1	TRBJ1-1	CASSKEDRLNTEAFF	TGTGCCAGCAGCAAAGAGGACAGGCTTAACACTGAAGCTTTCTTT
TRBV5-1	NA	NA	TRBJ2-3	CASSFLGGRSATDTQYF	TGCGCCAGCAGCTTCCTCGGGGGGCGAAGTGCGACAGATACGCAGTATTTT
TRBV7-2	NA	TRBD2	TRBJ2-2	CASSSVGLAGGNGELFF	TGTGCCAGCAGCTCCGTAGGGCTAGCGGGAGGTAACGGGGAGCTGTTTTTT
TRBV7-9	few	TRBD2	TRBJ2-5	CASSPPPAGVGETQYF	TGTGCCAGCAGCCCGCCGCCAGCGGGAGTCGGGGAGACCCAGTACTTC
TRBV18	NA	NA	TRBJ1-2	CASSPPEGQGSYGYTF	TGTGCCAGCTCACCACCGGAAGGGCAAGGGAGCTATGGCTACACCTTC
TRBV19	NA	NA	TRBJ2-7	CASRSVRRNEQYF	TGTGCCAGTAGAAGTGTCCGGCGGAACGAGCAGTACTTC
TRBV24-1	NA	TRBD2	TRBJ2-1	CATSDFLTSGSSEQFF	TGTGCCACCAGTGATTTTTTGACTAGCGGGAGCAGCGAGCAGTTCTTC
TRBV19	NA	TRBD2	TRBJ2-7	CASSISLAGETLMWREQYF	TGTGCCAGTAGTATAAGCCTAGCGGGAGAAACTTTAATGTGGCGGGAGCAGTACTTC
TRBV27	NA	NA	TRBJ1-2	CASKPTGTSYGYTF	TGTGCCAGCAAACCTACCGGGACTTCCTATGGCTACACCTTC
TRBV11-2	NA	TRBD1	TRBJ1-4	CASSLAAGRGHEKLFF	TGTGCCAGCAGCTTAGCCGCGGGCAGGGGGCATGAAAAACTGTTTTTT
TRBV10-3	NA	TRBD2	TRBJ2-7	CAISDGLTSGESSYEQYF	TGTGCCATCAGTGATGGCCTAACTAGCGGGGAAAGCTCCTACGAGCAGTACTTC
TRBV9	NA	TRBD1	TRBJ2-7	CASSLTGAYSYEQYF	TGTGCCAGCAGCCTCACAGGGGCTTACTCCTACGAGCAGTACTTC
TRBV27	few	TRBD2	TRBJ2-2	CASTLRLAANTGELFF	TGTGCCAGCACCCTACGACTAGCGGCGAACACCGGGGAGCTGTTTTTT
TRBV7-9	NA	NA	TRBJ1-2	CASSLVPEAGNGYTF	TGTGCCAGCAGCTTAGTACCCGAGGCGGGGAATGGCTACACCTTC
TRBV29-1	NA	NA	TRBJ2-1	CSVGNGVGVNEQFF	TGCAGCGTTGGAAACGGGGTCGGGGTGAATGAGCAGTTCTTC
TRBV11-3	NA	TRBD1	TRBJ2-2	CASSLGGNRGRESGELFF	TGTGCCAGCAGCTTAGGGGGCAACAGGGGGCGAGAATCCGGGGAGCTGTTTTTT
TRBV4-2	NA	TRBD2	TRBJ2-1	CASSQKVGYSGTFNEQFF	TGTGCCAGCAGCCAAAAAGTAGGATATAGCGGGACCTTCAATGAGCAGTTCTTC
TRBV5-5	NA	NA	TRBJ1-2	CASSLVMDGLYTF	TGTGCCAGCAGCTTGGTTATGGATGGACTCTACACCTTC
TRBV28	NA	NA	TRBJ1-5	CASSFTGGVQPQHF	TGTGCCAGCAGTTTTACTGGAGGCGTTCAGCCCCAGCATTTT
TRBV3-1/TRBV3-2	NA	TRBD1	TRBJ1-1	CASSSPGQGNTEAFF	TGTGCCAGCAGCTCGCCGGGACAGGGGAACACTGAAGCTTTCTTT
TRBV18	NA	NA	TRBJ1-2	CASSTRTAGHTNYGYTF	TGTGCCAGCTCAACCCGGACGGCGGGTCATACTAACTATGGCTACACCTTC
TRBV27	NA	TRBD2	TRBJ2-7	CASSPVGGVPQYF	TGTGCCAGCAGTCCGGTTGGGGGGGTCCCGCAGTACTTC